This T cell receptor (beta chain) stems from a study of CD8+CD57+ T cells in acquired aplastic anemia. As for the study in general: Sorted cells (CD4+ and CD8+) yielded DNA amounts that averaged approximately 3.1 ug.

In this sample, this clonotype turned up many times. Its antigen is unknown. Notes on the study in general: Found in both controls and patients were around 29 CD8+ CDR3 sequences.

The patients chosen for sequencing had shown expansion of CD8+CD57+ cells (detected by flow cytometry). Acquired aplastic anemia of severe grade affected all patients. It was genomic DNA that served as the template for profiling TCR beta VDJ and CDR3. MiXCR, applied by TCRdb to the reads, yields one record per CDR3 protein. The repertoire consists of approximately 300,000 distinct CDR3 sequences, with roughly 61% occurring once and the leading ten covering around 1.3%. Trimming pared 6 bases from V and 0 bases from J, leaving 17 bases between. Germline loops: CDR1 DFQATT, CDR2 SNEGSKA (reference sequence). This CDR3 is 15 amino acids long.

Sequencing used sorted CD4+, CD8+, or CD8+CD57+ T cells (not recorded which) from PBMCs. The J gene is TRBJ1-1, the V gene TRBV20-1; D possibly corresponds to TRBD1 (6 bases). This clonotype originated in a human donor with aplastic anemia. The CDR3 sequence is CSALRDTGMNTEAFF. For the CDR3, the DNA is TGCAGTGCCCTCCGGGACACTGGAATGAACACTGAAGCTTTCTTT.